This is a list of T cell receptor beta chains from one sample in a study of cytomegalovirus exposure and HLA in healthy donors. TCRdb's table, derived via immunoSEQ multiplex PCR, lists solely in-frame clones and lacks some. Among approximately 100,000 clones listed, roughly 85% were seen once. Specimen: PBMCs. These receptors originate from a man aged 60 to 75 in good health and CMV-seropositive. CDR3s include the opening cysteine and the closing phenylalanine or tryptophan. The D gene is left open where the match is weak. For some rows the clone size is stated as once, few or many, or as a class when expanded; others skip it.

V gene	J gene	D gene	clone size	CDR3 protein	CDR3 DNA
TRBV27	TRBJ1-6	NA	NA	CASSYRTYNSPLHF	TGTGCCAGCAGTTACAGGACGTATAATTCACCCCTCCACTTT
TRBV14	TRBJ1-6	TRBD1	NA	CASSQVGTGLLGTLHF	TGTGCCAGCAGCCAAGTTGGGACAGGGCTTCTGGGGACCCTCCACTTT
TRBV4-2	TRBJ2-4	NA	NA	CASSQDDSQNIQYF	TGTGCCAGCAGCCAAGATGACAGCCAAAACATTCAGTACTTC
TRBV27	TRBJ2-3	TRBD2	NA	CASRPPGLGSPDTQYF	TGTGCCAGCAGGCCCCCGGGACTAGGAAGCCCAGATACGCAGTATTTT
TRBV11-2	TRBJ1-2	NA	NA	CASSLPGVRGYTF	TGTGCCAGCAGCTTACCAGGGGTACGTGGCTACACCTTC
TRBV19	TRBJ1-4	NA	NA	CASTGGGFREKLFF	TGTGCCAGTACCGGGGGGGGGTTTAGGGAAAAACTGTTTTTT
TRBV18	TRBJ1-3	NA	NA	CASSPPAATGNTIYF	TGTGCCAGCTCACCACCAGCAGCGACTGGAAACACCATATATTTT
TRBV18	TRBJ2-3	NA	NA	CASSPPSTDTQYF	TGTGCCAGCTCACCCCCTAGCACAGATACGCAGTATTTT
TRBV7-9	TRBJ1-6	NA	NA	CASSLEGTSNSPLHF	TGTGCCAGCAGCTTAGAAGGGACTTCTAATTCACCCCTCCACTTT
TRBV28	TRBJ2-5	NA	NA	CASSLSWQGETQYF	TGTGCCAGCAGTTTGTCATGGCAGGGAGAGACCCAGTACTTC
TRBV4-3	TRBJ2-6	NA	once	CASSQDLLVSSGANVLTF	TGCGCCAGCAGCCAAGATCTTCTTGTCTCGTCTGGGGCCAACGTCCTGACTTTC
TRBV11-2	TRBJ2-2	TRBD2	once	CASSFQRGNTGELFF	TGTGCCAGCAGCTTCCAGCGGGGGAACACCGGGGAGCTGTTTTTT
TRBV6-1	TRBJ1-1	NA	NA	CASSEEAGYHTEAFF	TGTGCCAGCAGTGAAGAGGCAGGTTATCACACTGAAGCTTTCTTT
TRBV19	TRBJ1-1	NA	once	CASSPRGVGTEAFF	TGTGCCAGTAGTCCCCGGGGTGTCGGCACTGAAGCTTTCTTT
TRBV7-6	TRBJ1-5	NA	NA	CASSLVSGSDQPQHF	TGTGCCAGCAGCTTAGTCTCAGGGTCCGATCAGCCCCAGCATTTT
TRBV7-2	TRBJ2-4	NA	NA	CASSRVVGNIQYF	TGTGCCAGCAGCCGGGTGGTGGGAAACATTCAGTACTTC
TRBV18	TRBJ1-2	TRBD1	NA	CASEGTERNYGHTF	TGTGCCAGCGAAGGGACAGAACGTAACTATGGCCACACCTTC
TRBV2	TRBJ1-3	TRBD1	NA	CASSEQGANSGNTIYF	TGTGCCAGCAGTGAACAGGGGGCCAACTCTGGAAACACCATATATTTT
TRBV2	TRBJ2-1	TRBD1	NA	CASSEPRGLANEQFF	TGTGCCAGCAGTGAGCCTAGGGGGCTAGCAAATGAGCAGTTCTTC
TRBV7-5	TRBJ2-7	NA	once	CVRSLVPSGSTYEQYF	TGTGTCAGAAGCCTAGTCCCTAGCGGGAGTACCTACGAGCAGTACTTC
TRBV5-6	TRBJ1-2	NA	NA	CASSLSGQMDGYTF	TGTGCCAGCAGCTTGAGTGGGCAGATGGATGGCTACACCTTC
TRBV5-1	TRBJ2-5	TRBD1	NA	CASSPLTGGSGETQYF	TGCGCCAGCAGCCCCTTGACAGGGGGCTCTGGAGAGACCCAGTACTTC
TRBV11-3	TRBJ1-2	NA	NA	CASQQSYGYTF	TGTGCCAGCCAACAGAGCTATGGCTACACCTTC
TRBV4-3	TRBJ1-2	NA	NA	CASSPGVGYTF	TGCGCCAGCAGCCCGGGAGTAGGGTACACCTTC
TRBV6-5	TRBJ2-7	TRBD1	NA	CASRYSTGGGYEQYF	TGTGCCAGCAGATATTCGACAGGGGGCGGTTACGAGCAGTACTTC
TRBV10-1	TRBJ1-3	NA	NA	CASFGGERNTIYF	TGCGCCAGCTTCGGGGGTGAAAGAAACACCATATATTTT
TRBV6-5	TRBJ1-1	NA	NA	CASTGGTEAFF	TGTGCCAGCACGGGGGGGACTGAAGCTTTCTTT
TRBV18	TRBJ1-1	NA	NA	CASSLTGNTEAFF	TGTGCCAGCTCACTTACAGGGAACACTGAAGCTTTCTTT
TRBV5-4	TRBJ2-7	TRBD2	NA	CASSGLAGDEQYF	TGTGCCAGCAGCGGACTAGCGGGGGACGAGCAGTACTTC
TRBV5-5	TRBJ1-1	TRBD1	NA	CASSYTGATEAFF	TGTGCCAGCAGTTATACAGGGGCCACTGAAGCTTTCTTT
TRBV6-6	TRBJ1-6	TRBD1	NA	CASSQPGQGDSPLHF	TGTGCCAGCAGTCAGCCGGGACAGGGAGATTCACCCCTCCACTTT
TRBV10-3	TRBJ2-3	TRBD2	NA	CAISEELAGARTSTDTQYF	TGTGCCATCAGTGAGGAACTAGCGGGGGCGCGAACTAGCACAGATACGCAGTATTTT
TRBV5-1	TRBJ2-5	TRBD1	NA	CASSTTNRGRGETQYF	TGCGCCAGCAGTACCACAAACAGGGGCCGGGGAGAGACCCAGTACTTC
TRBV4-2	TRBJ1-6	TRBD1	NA	CASSQGTGGSPLHF	TGTGCCAGCAGCCAAGGGACAGGGGGTTCACCCCTCCACTTT
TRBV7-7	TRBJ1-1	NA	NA	CASSLVFNTEAFF	TGTGCCAGCAGCTTAGTATTCAACACTGAAGCTTTCTTT
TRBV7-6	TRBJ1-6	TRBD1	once	CASSSDRGNSPLHF	TGTGCCAGCAGCTCGGACAGGGGTAATTCACCCCTCCACTTT
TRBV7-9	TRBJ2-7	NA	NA	CSSSLQRISYEQYF	TGTTCCAGCAGCTTACAGCGGATCTCCTACGAGCAGTACTTC
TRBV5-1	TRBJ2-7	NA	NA	CASSLDSGGLREQYF	TGCGCCAGCAGCTTGGATTCCGGGGGGCTGCGCGAGCAGTACTTC
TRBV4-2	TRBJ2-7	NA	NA	CASSQDDGPSGLSHEQYF	TGTGCCAGCAGCCAAGATGACGGCCCCTCCGGTCTTAGCCACGAGCAGTACTTC
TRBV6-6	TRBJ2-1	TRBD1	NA	CASSYPAGQGNEQFF	TGTGCCAGCAGTTACCCCGCTGGACAGGGCAATGAGCAGTTCTTC
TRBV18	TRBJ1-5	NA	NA	CASSSAQAEDRPQHF	TGTGCCAGCTCGTCCGCACAAGCGGAGGACAGGCCCCAGCATTTT
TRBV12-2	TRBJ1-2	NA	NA	CASRPCTERIFWDGYTF	TGTGCAAGTCGCCCCTGTACGGAGAGGATATTCTGGGATGGCTACACCTTC
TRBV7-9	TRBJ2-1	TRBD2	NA	CASSPRTSDDEQFF	TGTGCCAGCAGCCCTAGGACTAGCGACGATGAGCAGTTCTTC